The clone carrying this T cell receptor beta chain was detected once. Its target is unknown. The sample comes from a study of cytomegalovirus exposure and HLA in healthy donors. Whole-study findings and limits: Prior analysis indicated that the majority of TCR beta V segments exhibited productivity approximately 87% or approximately 30% of the time. In a later analysis, CMV-associated beta chains were mostly HLA-associated, it appeared.

A multiplex PCR was run with 60 Vbeta primers and 13 Jbeta primers. The repertoire was sequenced with immunoSEQ multiplex PCR; TCRdb's copy has only in-frame clones and lacks some. The sample has about 130,000 clones, 60% to 80% seen once; the top ten hold around 2.7%. V was pared by 1 base and J by 1 base, with 8 bases between. Germline V CDR1 and CDR2: LNHNV, YYDKDF (reference sequence). The CDR3 totals 15 residues. This cohort consisted of healthy bone marrow donors. The chain has TRBV15 and TRBJ1-5; D call uncertain. The receptor was derived from an older woman in good health and CMV-seropositive. The sample consisted of PBMCs. The CDR3: CATSRVRGSNQPQHF. The DNA for the CDR3 is TGTGCCACCAGCAGAGTCAGAGGGAGCAATCAGCCCCAGCATTTT.